Below are 11 T cell receptor beta chains sequenced from a single sample in a study of blood T cell repertoires in COVID-19. Assay: immunoSEQ multiplex PCR; the TCRdb copy retains only in-frame clones and omits some. The data show a few hundred thousand clones, approximately 90% seen once. The sample was PBMCs or T cells enriched from blood (not recorded which). The source is a woman aged 18 to 35 who had recovered from COVID-19.

The CDR3 reads CASNVGGRDEQYF. Here the CDR3 DNA reads TGTGCCAGCAATGTCGGGGGGCGGGATGAGCAGTACTTC. V and J are TRBV2 and TRBJ2-7, with D perhaps TRBD2 (7 bases). Germline V gene data show CDR1 as SNHLY and CDR2 as FYNNEI. Trimming pared 7 bases from V and 7 bases from J, leaving 17 bases between. This CDR3 contains 13 residues.

The chain has TRBV6-5 and TRBJ1-6; 8 bases are shared with TRBD1. CDR1 and CDR2 (germline): MNHEY, SVGAGI. This CDR3 spans 15 amino acids. With V trimmed by 5 bases and J by 7 bases, 7 bases remained unmatched. CDR3 DNA: TGTGCCAGCAGTCCACAGGGGGATAAGAATTCACCCCTCCACTTT. Translating gives CASSPQGDKNSPLHF.

This clone was seen just once. The chain links TRBV19 to TRBJ1-1; 8 positions match TRBD1. The length of the CDR3 is 14 residues. The V gene's germline CDR1 is LNHDA and CDR2 SQIVND (reference sequence). V lost 7 bases to trimming and J lost 2 bases; unmatched junction nucleotides: 6. The CDR3 here is CASNLGQDNTEAFF. CDR3 nucleotide sequence: TGTGCCAGTAACCTGGGACAGGATAACACTGAAGCTTTCTTT. The complete variable domain, with remaining parts taken from reference TRBV19 and TRBJ1-1, reads DGGITQSPKYLFRKEGQNVTLSCEQNLNHDAMYWYRQDPGQGLRLIYYSQIVNDFQKGDIAEGYSVSREKKESFPLTVTSAQKNPTAFYLCASNLGQDNTEAFFGQGTRLTVV.

This chain uses TRBV19 with TRBJ1-4, with a tentative D call TRBD1 (6 bases). The germline CDR1 and CDR2 sequences are LNHDA and SQIVND (reference sequence). There are 17 residues in the CDR3. Trimming stripped 4 bases from V and 4 bases from J, with 19 bases between. The CDR3 here is CASSRATGTPINEKLFF. The CDR3 nucleotides read TGTGCCAGTAGTAGGGCGACCGGGACACCGATTAATGAAAAACTGTTTTTT.

The V gene is TRBV2, the J gene TRBJ1-1; perhaps TRBD1 as D (6 bases). This CDR3 has 14 amino acids. V was shortened by 5 bases and J by 5 bases, with 15 bases between the two germline ends. Germline V gives CDR1 SNHLY, CDR2 FYNNEI. The CDR3 loop reads CASSPRGAATEAFF. The DNA of the CDR3 is TGTGCCAGCAGTCCTCGGGGGGCTGCGACTGAAGCTTTCTTT.

The rearrangement uses TRBV27 and TRBJ2-7; 7 positions match TRBD1. The CDR3 length is 15 residues. CDR1 and CDR2 (germline): MNHEY, SMNVEV (reference sequence). V lost 4 bases, J lost 6 bases, and 12 bases stayed unmatched. CDR3 DNA: TGTGCCAGCAGTTCAGGGACAGTCCCTCCCGTCGAGCAGTACTTC. This gives the protein CASSSGTVPPVEQYF.

This sequence joins TRBV6-5 and TRBJ2-7; TRBD1 matches at 9 bases. With V trimmed by 3 bases and J by 5 bases, 5 bases remained unmatched. This CDR3 comprises 14 residues. Germline CDR1 reads MNHEY; CDR2 reads SVGAGI. DNA of the CDR3: TGTGCCAGCAGTTATTGGGACAGGGTAGACGAGCAGTACTTC. It translates to CASSYWDRVDEQYF.

The chain couples TRBV28 to TRBJ2-5, with 8 bases that match TRBD2. The CDR3 length is 17 residues. The germline V gene has CDR1 MDHEN and CDR2 SYDVKM. The V and J ends lost 3 bases and 3 bases, in that order; junction bases with no gene match: 12. CDR3 sequence (DNA): TGTGCCAGCAGTTTTAAGGCGGGGGGCCAGGCCGAAGAGACCCAGTACTTC. Translation gives CASSFKAGGQAEETQYF.

The table lists this clone with a few counts. This sequence joins TRBV5-1 and TRBJ2-2; 9 bases agree with TRBD1. CDR3 length: 14 amino acids. V shed 4 bases and J 4 bases; nucleotides not matched to a gene: 2. CDR1 is SGHRS and CDR2 is YFSETQ in the germline V gene. The CDR3 spells CASSGTGFTGELFF. CDR3 in DNA: TGCGCCAGCAGCGGGACAGGGTTCACCGGGGAGCTGTTTTTT.

The rearrangement uses TRBV30 and TRBJ1-1; 8 nucleotides line up with TRBD1. V shed 7 bases, J shed 3 bases, and the junction held 4 bases outside the gene matches. Germline-derived CDR1 and CDR2 are GTSNPN and SVGIG (reference sequence). The CDR3 totals 12 residues. The CDR3 loop reads CALVQGDTEAFF. CDR3 DNA: TGTGCCTTGGTACAGGGGGACACTGAAGCTTTCTTT.

The V call is TRBV2, the J call TRBJ2-7; 9 bases line up with TRBD2. The germline CDR1 and CDR2 sequences are SNHLY and FYNNEI. Trimming took 6 bases from V and 0 from J; bases not matched to a gene: 12. This CDR3 contains 17 residues. The CDR3 sequence: CASSRRGGLNLSYEQYF. Here the CDR3 DNA reads TGTGCCAGCAGCCGGCGGGGGGGCCTGAATCTCTCCTACGAGCAGTACTTC. Looking up the rest from reference TRBV2 and TRBJ2-7 gives the full variable domain: EPEVTQTPSHQVTQMGQEVILRCVPISNHLYFYWYRQILGQKVEFLVSFYNNEISEKSEIFDDQFSVERPDGSNFTLKIRSTKLEDSAMYFCASSRRGGLNLSYEQYFGPGTRLTVT.